A selection of T cell receptor beta chains follows, all from one sample in a study of blood T cell repertoires in COVID-19. Produced via immunoSEQ multiplex PCR; TCRdb's table is partial and in-frame only. Among 100,000 to 150,000 clones, roughly 80% were seen once, and the ten largest hold about 25%. The material sequenced was peripheral blood. These receptors were obtained from a human donor in a cohort sampled during active COVID-19. Both conserved end residues are part of each CDR3. The D gene is left open where the match is weak. The size field is filled for only some rows; it gives once, few, many or a size class.

.,.,TRBV5-5,TRBJ2-1,TGTGCCAGCAGCCCGGGACTCGGCGAGTTCTTC,CASSPGLGEFF
TRBD2,.,TRBV6-1,TRBJ2-7,TGTGCCAGCAGTGAAGCAACTAGCGGGAGGACCTTTCCATACGAGCAGTACTTC,CASSEATSGRTFPYEQYF
TRBD1,.,TRBV2,TRBJ1-2,TGTGCCAGCAGGAGGGGGCGCGAAGGCTACACCTTC,CASRRGREGYTF
TRBD2,.,TRBV4-3,TRBJ2-1,TGCGCCAGCAGCCAGGTTGGGGGGGGAGGGTCCTACAATGAGCAGTTCTTC,CASSQVGGGGSYNEQFF
.,.,TRBV6-2/TRBV6-3,TRBJ2-7,TGTGCCAGCAGTTACTCGTCAGGCTCCTACGAGCAGTACTTC,CASSYSSGSYEQYF
TRBD1,.,TRBV27,TRBJ2-2,TGTGCCAGCAGGGACAGGGGTGCGGGCGGGGAGCTGTTTTTT,CASRDRGAGGELFF
.,.,TRBV19,TRBJ2-5,TGTGCCAGTAGTCGCCCCAGCGACCCTGTCGAAGAGACCCAGTACTTC,CASSRPSDPVEETQYF
.,.,TRBV6-2/TRBV6-3,TRBJ2-7,TGTGCCAGCAGTTACAGTATACCGGGACTGGTGACGGGAGAGCAGTACTTC,CASSYSIPGLVTGEQYF
.,few,TRBV7-2,TRBJ2-2,TGTGCCAGCAGCTTAGTGTACAGTCGCACCGGGGAGCTGTTTTTT,CASSLVYSRTGELFF
.,.,TRBV13,TRBJ1-2,TGTGCCAGCAGCTTCTCAGGGGACTATGGCTACACCTTC,CASSFSGDYGYTF
.,.,TRBV19,TRBJ1-2,TGTGCCAGTAGGCCATCTCAGGGTGGCTACACCTTC,CASRPSQGGYTF
.,.,TRBV2,TRBJ1-2,TGTGCCAGCAGTGATGTGGGCCGCCTCTATGGCTACACCTTC,CASSDVGRLYGYTF
.,.,TRBV28,TRBJ1-2,TGTGCCAGCAGTTTAGACAGGTTCGGCTACACCTTC,CASSLDRFGYTF
.,.,TRBV5-1,TRBJ1-3,TGCGCCAGCAGGCAGGGGAACTCTGGAAACACCATATATTTT,CASRQGNSGNTIYF
TRBD1,.,TRBV27,TRBJ1-1,TGTGCCAGCAGTGCTCACAGGGGTAGGAGAACTGAAGCTTTCTTT,CASSAHRGRRTEAFF
.,.,TRBV6-5,TRBJ1-6,TGTGCCAGCAGGGAGGGGAATTCACCCCTCCACTTT,CASREGNSPLHF
.,few,TRBV9,TRBJ1-6,TGTGCCAGCAGCCTGGAACAGGGTAATTCACCCCTCCACTTT,CASSLEQGNSPLHF
.,.,TRBV5-1,TRBJ2-3,TGCGCCAGCAGCTTGGCCGCAGATACGCAGTATTTT,CASSLAADTQYF
.,.,TRBV30,TRBJ1-1,TGTGCCTGCCAAGGGGTAGCGAACACTGAAGCTTTCTTT,CACQGVANTEAFF
TRBD1,.,TRBV7-8,TRBJ1-6,TGTGCCAGCAGCTTATTCGGGACAGCCTATAATTCACCCCTCCACTTT,CASSLFGTAYNSPLHF
.,.,TRBV9,TRBJ1-3,TGTGCCAGCAGCCCCTCCTCTGGAAACACCATATATTTT,CASSPSSGNTIYF
TRBD1,.,TRBV7-2,TRBJ1-4,TGTGCCAGCAGCTTAGCGACAGGGGGAAATGAAAAACTGTTTTTT,CASSLATGGNEKLFF
TRBD1,.,TRBV6-5,TRBJ1-4,TGTGCCAGCAGCCTGGGACAGTTCAATGAAAAACTGTTTTTT,CASSLGQFNEKLFF
.,.,TRBV27,TRBJ2-1,TGTGCCAGCAGTTTTGCGGGGCTAGGCAATGAGCAGTTCTTC,CASSFAGLGNEQFF
TRBD1,.,TRBV6-1,TRBJ1-2,TGTGCCAGCAGTGAAGCACGGGACAGGGGAACGTATGGCTACACCTTC,CASSEARDRGTYGYTF
.,.,TRBV5-8,TRBJ2-5,TGTGCCAGCAGCTTGGCCTCTCCGGCCAGGTACCAAGAGACCCAGTACTTC,CASSLASPARYQETQYF
.,.,TRBV7-9,TRBJ2-7,TGTGCCAGCAGCTTAGAGTTCCGAGTGGGCAGCCAAGTTTACGAGCAGTACTTC,CASSLEFRVGSQVYEQYF
TRBD1,.,TRBV9,TRBJ2-4,TGTGCCAGCAGCGTAGATGGGACAGATGCCAAAAACATTCAGTACTTC,CASSVDGTDAKNIQYF
.,.,TRBV27,TRBJ2-5,.,CASSFLAGETQYF
TRBD2,.,TRBV5-1,TRBJ2-7,TGCGCCAGCAGCTTCGCCGGGACTAGCGGCTCCTACGAGCAGTACTTC,CASSFAGTSGSYEQYF
.,.,TRBV29-1,TRBJ1-1,TGCAGCGTTCAAAGGGCGGGGGAAGGTACTGAAGCTTTCTTT,CSVQRAGEGTEAFF
TRBD2,.,TRBV5-6,TRBJ2-3,TGTGCCAGCAGCTCCGGACTAGTCGGTCAGTATTTT,CASSSGLVGQYF
TRBD1,.,TRBV27,TRBJ2-7,TGTGCCAGCAGACTTACGGGGACAGGGGGCATCTACGAGCAGTACTTC,CASRLTGTGGIYEQYF
TRBD2,.,TRBV18,TRBJ2-1,TGTGCCAGCTCACCGCCTAGCGGGGGGTCCTACAATGAGCAGTTCTTC,CASSPPSGGSYNEQFF
TRBD1,.,TRBV19,TRBJ2-1,TGTGCCAGTACCACCCTGACAGGGGGCGGGAATGAGCAGTTCTTC,CASTTLTGGGNEQFF
TRBD1,.,TRBV23-1,TRBJ1-4,TGCGCCAGCAGTCGCCAGGGGGCCGTGGGTGAAAAACTGTTTTTT,CASSRQGAVGEKLFF
TRBD1,.,TRBV11-2,TRBJ2-7,TGTGCCAGCAGCAGGGACAGGGTCTACGAGCAGTACTTC,CASSRDRVYEQYF
.,.,TRBV5-4,TRBJ1-6,TGTGCCAGCAGCTTGACGGGAAGCTCCTATAATTCACCCCTCCACTTT,CASSLTGSSYNSPLHF
.,few,TRBV5-6,TRBJ2-3,TGTGCCAGCAGCGCGGGATGGCAGGGAAGCACAGATACGCAGTATTTT,CASSAGWQGSTDTQYF
.,.,TRBV6-6,TRBJ2-7,TGTGCCAGCAAGCTGGAGACCTACGAGCAGTACTTC,CASKLETYEQYF
TRBD2,.,TRBV6-2/TRBV6-3,TRBJ2-2,TGTGCCAGCAGTCCGCGGACTAGCGGGAGAACATCGAACACCGGGGAGCTGTTTTTT,CASSPRTSGRTSNTGELFF
.,few,TRBV1,TRBJ1-1,TGCACCAGCAGCCAGCTAGGGACAGGGAAAACGAACACTGAAGCTTTCTTT,CTSSQLGTGKTNTEAFF
TRBD1,.,TRBV19,TRBJ2-3,TGTGCCAGTAGTATGACAGGGGATGGCACAGATACGCAGTATTTT,CASSMTGDGTDTQYF
.,few,TRBV18,TRBJ2-1,TGTGCCAGCTCACCACCGGCTGGGCCCTACAATGAGCAGTTCTTC,CASSPPAGPYNEQFF
TRBD1,.,TRBV28,TRBJ2-3,TGTGCCAGCAGGCTGGGTATGTGGACAGGGAAACGCACAGATACGCAGTATTTT,CASRLGMWTGKRTDTQYF